Below are 26 T cell receptor beta chains sequenced from a single sample in a study of blood T cell repertoires in COVID-19. The method was immunoSEQ multiplex PCR; TCRdb's version includes in-frame clones alone and lacks a portion of them. The sample holds roughly 24,000 clones, around 83% seen once. The sample consisted of peripheral blood. These receptors were collected from a man between 65 and 85 years old with acute or convalescent COVID-19.

This clone was seen only a few times. The rearrangement links TRBV10-3 to TRBJ2-4; no definite D call. CDR1 is ENHRY and CDR2 is SYGVKD in the germline V gene. The germline V and J ends were trimmed by 2 bases and 0 bases, with 5 bases remaining between them. The CDR3 length is 14 residues. The CDR3 nucleotides are TGTGCCATCAGTGAGGCAGGAGCCAAAAACATTCAGTACTTC. Its protein product is CAISEAGAKNIQYF.

This clone turned up a few times. CDR3 sequence (DNA): TGTGCCAGCAGCCCAGACAGGGTGGCACAGCCCCAGCATTTT. Translation: CASSPDRVAQPQHF. This chain connects TRBV7-2 to TRBJ1-5; 7 bases align to TRBD1. V was clipped by 5 bases and J by 7 bases; unmatched bases: 8. The CDR3 covers 14 residues. The germline V gene has CDR1 SGHTA and CDR2 FQGNSA.

J is TRBJ2-5 and V is TRBV25-1; D is possibly TRBD1 (6 bases). Per germline, CDR1 MGHDK and CDR2 SYGVNS. Trimming removed 0 bases at V and 5 bases at J, with 16 bases between. The CDR3 runs to 16 residues. CDR3 amino acids: CASSEYRGQHSETQYF. CDR3 nucleotides: TGTGCCAGCAGTGAATACAGAGGACAGCACTCTGAGACCCAGTACTTC.

The chain joins TRBV5-8 to TRBJ1-2; 8 positions agree with TRBD1. Germline V gene data show CDR1 as SGHTS and CDR2 as YDEGEE. V lost 2 bases, J lost 4 bases, and 10 bases stayed unmatched. The CDR3 has 16 residues. DNA for the CDR3: TGTGCCAGCAGCTTCCAAGTACCAGGGGGCACCTATGGCTACACCTTC. It yields the protein CASSFQVPGGTYGYTF.

This chain joins TRBV5-6 and TRBJ1-1, with 9 bases aligning to TRBD1. The V gene end was trimmed by 1 base and the J gene end by 4 bases; junction bases not matched to a gene: 5. The CDR3 length is 15 residues. In germline, CDR1 is SGHDT, CDR2 YYEEEE. The CDR3 spells CASSLRGQGVTEAFF. As DNA, the CDR3 is TGTGCCAGCAGCTTGCGGGGACAGGGTGTCACTGAAGCTTTCTTT.

J is TRBJ1-1 and V is TRBV6-4; TRBD1 matches at 8 bases. Germline values: CDR1 MRHNA, CDR2 SNTAGT. V dropped 6 bases and J dropped 11; count of bases not matched to a gene: 5. This CDR3 is built from 11 residues. The CDR3 DNA sequence: TGTGCCAGCAGGGAGGGACAGGACGCTTTCTTT. It codes for CASREGQDAFF.

This chain joins TRBV25-1 and TRBJ1-5; no firm D call. V lost 4 bases and J 2 bases, leaving 6 bases between the germline ends. The CDR3 runs to 13 residues. Germline V lookup: CDR1 MGHDK, CDR2 SYGVNS. The CDR3 protein is CASSAPGNQPQHF. The DNA for the CDR3 is TGTGCCAGCAGTGCCCCAGGCAATCAGCCCCAGCATTTT.

The CDR3: CASSFGTGGSWGNQPQHF. The DNA of the CDR3 is TGTGCCAGCAGCTTCGGGACAGGGGGATCGTGGGGCAATCAGCCCCAGCATTTT. The genes are TRBV11-2 and TRBJ1-5; TRBD1 aligns across 11 bases. J gave up 2 bases and V 3 bases, and 9 bases lay outside the gene matches. The CDR3 spans 18 residues. CDR1 is SGHAT, CDR2 FQNNGV, per germline. Looking up the rest from reference TRBV11-2 and TRBJ1-5 gives the full variable domain: EAGVAQSPRYKIIEKRQSVAFWCNPISGHATLYWYQQILGQGPKLLIQFQNNGVVDDSQLPKDRFSAERLKGVDSTLKIQPAKLEDSAVYLCASSFGTGGSWGNQPQHFGDGTRLSIL.

The chain joins TRBV7-2 to TRBJ1-5; 11 nucleotides align to TRBD1. Trimming took 5 bases from V and 4 from J; bases not matched to a gene: 7. The CDR3 loop spans 16 amino acids. Germline V CDR1 and CDR2: SGHTA, FQGNSA. In DNA, the CDR3 is TGTGCCAGCAGCACCGGACAGGGGGCCGGTAATCAGCCCCAGCATTTT. It codes for CASSTGQGAGNQPQHF.

The genes are TRBV3-1 (or the pseudogene TRBV3-2) and TRBJ1-5; D unresolved. Germline V gene data show CDR1 as LGHDT and CDR2 as YNNKEL (reference sequence). The length of the CDR3 is 14 residues. Trimming shortened V by 0 bases and J by 9 bases, and 12 bases separated the two germline ends. CDR3 DNA sequence: TGTGCCAGCAGCCAAGAGGTCGGGGTAAGGCCCCAGCATTTT. Its protein product is CASSQEVGVRPQHF.

The chain combines TRBV19 with TRBJ2-2; no reliable D call. The CDR3 sequence is 15 residues long. V dropped 5 bases and J dropped 1 base, with 11 bases sitting between them. From germline, CDR1 is LNHDA and CDR2 SQIVND (reference sequence). CDR3 sequence reads: CASSFSRGNTGELFF. CDR3 bases: TGTGCCAGTAGTTTCTCGAGAGGGAACACCGGGGAGCTGTTTTTT.

This chain uses TRBV6-5 with TRBJ1-5; 7 nucleotides agree with TRBD1. The V gene's germline CDR1 is MNHEY and CDR2 SVGAGI. The ends lost 10 bases at V and 6 bases at J; junction bases unmatched: 9. This CDR3 is built from 13 residues. CDR3 in amino acids: CAIIGGAGQPQHF. Written as DNA, the CDR3 is TGTGCCATCATAGGGGGCGCGGGTCAGCCCCAGCATTTT.

This chain joins TRBV15 and TRBJ1-1; D perhaps matches TRBD1 (5 bases). CDR1 is LNHNV and CDR2 is YYDKDF in the germline V gene (reference sequence). The CDR3 runs 15 residues. The ends were cut back, 0 bases at V and 0 bases at J, with 8 bases in the middle. This CDR3 is CATSRDTGMNTEAFF. The CDR3 DNA reads TGTGCCACCAGCAGAGATACAGGCATGAACACTGAAGCTTTCTTT.

This chain joins TRBV5-1 and TRBJ1-6, with TRBD1 identical over 9 bases. V shed 3 bases and J 9 bases; nucleotides not matched to a gene: 10. This CDR3 spans 16 amino acids. CDR1 is SGHRS, CDR2 YFSETQ, per germline. CDR3 amino acids: CASSWGRDRESSPLHF. CDR3 coding DNA: TGCGCCAGCAGCTGGGGACGGGACAGGGAGAGTTCACCCCTCCACTTT.

This clone was seen a handful of times. The chain employs TRBV7-3 and TRBJ2-1; 7 nucleotides agree with TRBD2. V dropped 5 bases and J dropped 8; count of bases not matched to a gene: 9. This CDR3 is built from 14 residues. Germline-derived CDR1 and CDR2 are SGHTA and FQGTGA. The CDR3 coding sequence is TGTGCCAGCAGCGACCGAGCGGGGAAGGATGAGCAGTTCTTC. This gives the protein CASSDRAGKDEQFF.

The rearrangement joins TRBV19 to TRBJ1-5; 7 bases align to TRBD1. The CDR3 sequence is 14 residues long. Trimming removed 7 bases from V and 3 bases from J; junction bases left unmatched: 6. From germline, CDR1 is LNHDA and CDR2 SQIVND (reference sequence). The DNA of the CDR3 is TGTGCCAGTACCGGGACAGTGCCCAATCAGCCCCAGCATTTT. This translates into CASTGTVPNQPQHF. Drawing the rest from reference TRBV19 and TRBJ1-5, the complete variable domain is DGGITQSPKYLFRKEGQNVTLSCEQNLNHDAMYWYRQDPGQGLRLIYYSQIVNDFQKGDIAEGYSVSREKKESFPLTVTSAQKNPTAFYLCASTGTVPNQPQHFGDGTRLSIL.

This chain links TRBV30 with TRBJ1-4, with D perhaps TRBD1 (6 bases). V dropped 5 bases and J dropped 0 bases, with 13 bases sitting between them. This CDR3 is built from 15 residues. CDR1 and CDR2 from the germline V gene are GTSNPN and SVGIG (reference sequence). Here the CDR3 DNA reads TGTGCCTGGGGGCCCGGGACACCAACTAATGAAAAACTGTTTTTT. Its protein product is CAWGPGTPTNEKLFF.

This clone was found once. The V gene is TRBV20-1, the J gene TRBJ2-1; TRBD2 might be the D (6 bases). The CDR3 covers 10 residues. Trimming left V 6 bases short and J 13 bases short, with 13 bases between. Germline V gives CDR1 DFQATT, CDR2 SNEGSKA (reference sequence). CDR3 DNA sequence: TGCAGTGCATCGGACTACCAACAGTTCTTC. This sequence encodes CSASDYQQFF.

The chain joins TRBV27 to TRBJ2-1; 8 bases are a match to TRBD2. This CDR3 has 15 residues. CDR1 is MNHEY and CDR2 is SMNVEV in the germline V gene (reference sequence). The V segment lost 7 bases and the J segment 2 bases; nucleotides outside the gene matches: 7. The chain's CDR3 is CASTRVGRAYNEQFF. CDR3 nucleotide sequence: TGTGCCAGCACCCGAGTCGGGAGGGCCTACAATGAGCAGTTCTTC.

The chain links TRBV19 to TRBJ1-2, with a weak D call TRBD1 (6 bases). This CDR3 has 14 residues. V lost 5 bases to trimming and J lost 4 bases, with 14 bases between them. From germline, CDR1 is LNHDA and CDR2 SQIVND (reference sequence). CDR3 sequence reads: CASSRDTGIYGYTF. CDR3 DNA: TGTGCCAGTAGTCGAGATACAGGGATCTATGGCTACACCTTC.

V and J are TRBV24-1 and TRBJ2-5; TRBD2 matches at 9 bases. The CDR3 is made up of 15 amino acids. V shed 3 bases and J 5 bases; nucleotides not matched to a gene: 6. The germline CDR1 and CDR2 sequences are KGHDR and SFDVKD. This CDR3 reads CATSDRLGLAETQYF. CDR3 in DNA: TGTGCCACCAGTGATCGACTGGGACTAGCTGAGACCCAGTACTTC.

This clone appeared once. Sequence at one end of the junction differs from germline and may be a read error. The chain carries TRBV18 and TRBJ1-6; 9 bases line up with TRBD1. Germline CDR1 reads KGHSH; CDR2 reads LQKENI. This CDR3 is built from 14 residues. The CDR3 sequence is CAGSRQGENSPLHF. The CDR3 DNA reads TGTGCCGGCTCACGACAGGGGGAGAATTCACCCCTCCACTTT.

This chain joins TRBV11-3 and TRBJ1-1, with D perhaps matching TRBD1 (5 bases). CDR1 SGHNT and CDR2 YENEEA come from the germline V gene. CDR3 length: 13 amino acids. V shed 5 bases and J shed 1 base, with 8 bases lying between them. The CDR3 coding sequence is TGTGCCAGCAGCCAAGACAGGAACACTGAAGCTTTCTTT. It is translated as CASSQDRNTEAFF.

The chain couples TRBV30 to TRBJ1-1; maybe TRBD1 (5 bases). Trimming removed 3 bases from V and 4 bases from J, with 15 bases in between. The CDR3 spans 14 residues. Germline V CDR1 and CDR2: GTSNPN, SVGIG (reference sequence). The CDR3 nucleotides read TGTGCCTGGAGCCCAGATCGGCAGGGCACTGAAGCTTTCTTT. It specifies CAWSPDRQGTEAFF.

This clone occurred a few times. The chain has TRBV12-3 or TRBV12-4 and TRBJ1-5; D remains ambiguous. V lost 4 bases to trimming and J lost 0 bases, with 4 bases between them. This CDR3 contains 13 residues. The CDR3 protein is CASSYGSNQPQHF. The CDR3 region has the DNA TGTGCCAGCAGTTACGGTAGCAATCAGCCCCAGCATTTT.

The V call is TRBV5-1, the J call TRBJ1-1; no clear D gene. The CDR3 runs 14 residues. Trimming cost V 6 bases and J 4 bases, with 16 bases left between them. Germline CDR1 SGHRS, CDR2 YFSETQ. This chain's CDR3 is CASTDNDGITEAFF. CDR3 nucleotides: TGCGCCAGCACCGACAACGACGGGATCACTGAAGCTTTCTTT.